This T cell receptor beta chain appears in the sequencing data of a study of blood T cell repertoires in COVID-19. Whole-study context: Acute and convalescent COVID-19 samples came from the United States, Italy and Spain.

CDR3 length: 12 amino acids. Losses at the gene ends were 7 bases for V and 6 bases for J; bases not matched to a gene: 6. The germline V gene has CDR1 SQVTM and CDR2 ANQGSEA. How the authors handled the data: Amplifying reference gene primers gave estimates of nucleated cell counts. Libraries were prepared by immunoSEQ multiplex PCR; TCRdb keeps only in-frame clonotypes and omits some of them. The V and J calls and clone size were taken over from that table, and D and trimming were inferred from the DNA. In the table there are tens of thousands of clones, about 91% of which are singletons. This receptor was identified in a woman in her fifties or sixties with active COVID-19. The chain carries TRBV29-1 and TRBJ1-2; TRBD1 aligns across 9 bases. The sample was peripheral blood. This CDR3 is CSAWGQGDGYTF. CDR3 in DNA: TGCAGCGCCTGGGGACAGGGCGATGGCTACACCTTC. The whole variable domain, remainder taken from reference TRBV29-1 and TRBJ1-2, is SAVISQKPSRDICQRGTSLTIQCQVDSQVTMMFWYRQQPGQSLTLIATANQGSEATYESGFVIDKFPISRPNLTFSTLTVSNMSPEDSSIYLCSAWGQGDGYTFGSGTRLTVV.